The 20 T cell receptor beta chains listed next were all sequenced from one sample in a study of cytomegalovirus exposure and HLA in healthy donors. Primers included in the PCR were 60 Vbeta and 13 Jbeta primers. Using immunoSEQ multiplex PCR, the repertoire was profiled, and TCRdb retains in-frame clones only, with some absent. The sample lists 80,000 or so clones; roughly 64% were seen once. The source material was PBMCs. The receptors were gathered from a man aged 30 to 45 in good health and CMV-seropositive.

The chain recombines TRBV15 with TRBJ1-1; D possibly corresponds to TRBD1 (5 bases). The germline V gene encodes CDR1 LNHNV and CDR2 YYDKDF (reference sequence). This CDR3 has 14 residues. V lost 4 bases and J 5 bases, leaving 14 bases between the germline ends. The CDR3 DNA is TGTGCCACCAGCACTCAACGGGGGGGAACTGAAGCTTTCTTT. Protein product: CATSTQRGGTEAFF.

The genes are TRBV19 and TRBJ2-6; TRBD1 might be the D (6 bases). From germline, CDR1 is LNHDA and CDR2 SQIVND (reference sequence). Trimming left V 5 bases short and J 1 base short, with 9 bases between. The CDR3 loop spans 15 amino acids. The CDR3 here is CASSDQGSGANVLTF. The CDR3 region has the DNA TGTGCCAGTAGTGATCAGGGGTCTGGGGCCAACGTCCTGACTTTC.

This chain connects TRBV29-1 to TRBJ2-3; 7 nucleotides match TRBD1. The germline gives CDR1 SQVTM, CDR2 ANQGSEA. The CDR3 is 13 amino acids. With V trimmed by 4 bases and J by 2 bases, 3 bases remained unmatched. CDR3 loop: CSVGQGYTDTQYF. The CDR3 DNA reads TGCAGCGTTGGACAGGGCTACACAGATACGCAGTATTTT.

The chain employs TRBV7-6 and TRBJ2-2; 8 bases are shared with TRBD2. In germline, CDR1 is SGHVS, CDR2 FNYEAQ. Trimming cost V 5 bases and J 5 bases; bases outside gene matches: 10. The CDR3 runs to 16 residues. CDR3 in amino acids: CASSPSSGGVTGELFF. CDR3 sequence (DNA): TGTGCCAGCAGCCCCTCCAGCGGGGGAGTAACCGGGGAGCTGTTTTTT.

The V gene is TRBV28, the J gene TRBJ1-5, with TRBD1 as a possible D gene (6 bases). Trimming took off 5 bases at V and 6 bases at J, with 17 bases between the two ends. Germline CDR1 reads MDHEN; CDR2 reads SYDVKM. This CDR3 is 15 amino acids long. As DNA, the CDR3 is TGTGCCAGCAGTCCTGGGGGCGGGGAGGGTCAGCCCCAGCATTTT. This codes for CASSPGGGEGQPQHF. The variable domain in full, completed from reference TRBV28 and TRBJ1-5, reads DVKVTQSSRYLVKRTGEKVFLECVQDMDHENMFWYRQDPGLGLRLIYFSYDVKMKEKGDIPEGYSVSREKKERFSLILESASTNQTSMYLCASSPGGGEGQPQHFGDGTRLSIL.

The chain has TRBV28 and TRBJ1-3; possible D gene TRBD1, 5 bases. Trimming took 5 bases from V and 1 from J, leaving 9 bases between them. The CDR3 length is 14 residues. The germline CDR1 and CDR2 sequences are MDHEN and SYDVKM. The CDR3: CASSPGTSGNTIYF. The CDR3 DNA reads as TGTGCCAGCAGTCCAGGGACTTCTGGAAACACCATATATTTT.

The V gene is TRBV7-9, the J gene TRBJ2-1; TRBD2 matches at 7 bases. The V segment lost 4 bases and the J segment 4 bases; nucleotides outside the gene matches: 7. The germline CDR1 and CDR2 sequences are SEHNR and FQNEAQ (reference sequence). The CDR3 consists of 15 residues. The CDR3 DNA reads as TGTGCCAGCAGCTCCACTAGCGCCCAATACAATGAGCAGTTCTTC. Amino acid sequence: CASSSTSAQYNEQFF.

Here the CDR3 DNA reads TGTGCCAGCAGCCAAAGGGTTAGCGGGGAATTAACAGATACGCAGTATTTT. It encodes CASSQRVSGELTDTQYF. The chain has TRBV11-3 and TRBJ2-3, with 8 nucleotides matching TRBD2. The CDR3 loop spans 17 amino acids. The V segment lost 5 bases and the J segment 3 bases; nucleotides outside the gene matches: 13. CDR1 is SGHNT and CDR2 is YENEEA in the germline V gene.

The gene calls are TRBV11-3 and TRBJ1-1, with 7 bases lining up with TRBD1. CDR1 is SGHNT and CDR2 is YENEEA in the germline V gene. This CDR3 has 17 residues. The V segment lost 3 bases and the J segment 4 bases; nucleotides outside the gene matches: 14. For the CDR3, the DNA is TGTGCCAGCAGCTTGTACGGGACAGTTAAGGGGGGCACTGAAGCTTTCTTT. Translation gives CASSLYGTVKGGTEAFF. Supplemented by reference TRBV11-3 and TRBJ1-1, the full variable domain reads EAGVVQSPRYKIIEKKQPVAFWCNPISGHNTLYWYLQNLGQGPELLIRYENEEAVDDSQLPKDRFSAERLKGVDSTLKIQPAELGDSAVYLCASSLYGTVKGGTEAFFGQGTRLTVV.

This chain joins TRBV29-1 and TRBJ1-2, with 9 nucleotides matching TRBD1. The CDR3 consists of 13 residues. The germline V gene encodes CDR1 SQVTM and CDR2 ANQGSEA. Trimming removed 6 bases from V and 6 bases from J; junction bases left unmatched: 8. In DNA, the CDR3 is TGCAGCGTCGGGGACAGGGCGGGCCATGGCTACACCTTC. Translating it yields CSVGDRAGHGYTF. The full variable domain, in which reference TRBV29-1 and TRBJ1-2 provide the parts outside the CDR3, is SAVISQKPSRDICQRGTSLTIQCQVDSQVTMMFWYRQQPGQSLTLIATANQGSEATYESGFVIDKFPISRPNLTFSTLTVSNMSPEDSSIYLCSVGDRAGHGYTFGSGTRLTVV.

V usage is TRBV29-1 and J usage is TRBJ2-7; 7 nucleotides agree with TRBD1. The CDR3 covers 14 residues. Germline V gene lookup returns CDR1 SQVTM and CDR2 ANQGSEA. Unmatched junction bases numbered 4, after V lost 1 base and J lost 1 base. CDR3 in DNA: TGCAGCGTTGAAGCACAGGGGTGGTCCTACGAGCAGTACTTC. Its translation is CSVEAQGWSYEQYF.

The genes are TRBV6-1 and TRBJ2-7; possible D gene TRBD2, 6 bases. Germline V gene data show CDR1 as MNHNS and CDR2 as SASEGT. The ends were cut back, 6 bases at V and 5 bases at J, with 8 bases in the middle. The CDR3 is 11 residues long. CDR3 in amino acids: CASSPGDEQYF. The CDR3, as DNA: TGTGCCAGCAGCCCGGGGGACGAGCAGTACTTC.

The CDR3 bases are TGTGCCAGCAGCCTAACAGGGTCGTTCCATGAGCAGTTCTTC. This translates into CASSLTGSFHEQFF. This rearrangement joins TRBV28 to TRBJ2-1; D might be TRBD1 (6 bases). The CDR3 length is 14 residues. CDR1 and CDR2 from the germline V gene are MDHEN and SYDVKM. V was pared by 6 bases and J by 8 bases, with 17 bases between.

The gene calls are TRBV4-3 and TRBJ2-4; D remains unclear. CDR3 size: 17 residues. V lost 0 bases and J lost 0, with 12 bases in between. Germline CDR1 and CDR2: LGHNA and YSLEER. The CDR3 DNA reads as TGCGCCAGCAGCCAAGATGCGGCAAGTCTAGCCAAAAACATTCAGTACTTC. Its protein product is CASSQDAASLAKNIQYF.

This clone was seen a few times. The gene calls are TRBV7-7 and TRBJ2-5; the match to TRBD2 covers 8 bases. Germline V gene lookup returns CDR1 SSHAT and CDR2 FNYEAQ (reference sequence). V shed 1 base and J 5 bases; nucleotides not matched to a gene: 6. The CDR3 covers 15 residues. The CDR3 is CASSLVSSGGETQYF. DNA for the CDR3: TGTGCCAGCAGCTTAGTGTCAAGCGGGGGTGAGACCCAGTACTTC.

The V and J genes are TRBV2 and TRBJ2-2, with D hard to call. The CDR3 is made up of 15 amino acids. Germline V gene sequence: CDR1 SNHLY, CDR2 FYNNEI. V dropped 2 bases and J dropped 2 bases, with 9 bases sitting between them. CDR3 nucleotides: TGTGCCAGCAGTGAAATGGCTGTAAACACCGGGGAGCTGTTTTTT. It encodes CASSEMAVNTGELFF.

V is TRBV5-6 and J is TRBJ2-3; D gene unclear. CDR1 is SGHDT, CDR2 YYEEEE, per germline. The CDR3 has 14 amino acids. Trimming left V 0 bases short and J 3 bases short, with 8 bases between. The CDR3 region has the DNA TGTGCCAGCAGCTTGGTCGACTTGACAGATACGCAGTATTTT. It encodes CASSLVDLTDTQYF.

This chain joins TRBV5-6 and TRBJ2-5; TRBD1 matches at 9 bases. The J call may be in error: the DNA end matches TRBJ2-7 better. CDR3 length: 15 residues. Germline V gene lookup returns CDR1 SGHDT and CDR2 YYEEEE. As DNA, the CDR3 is TGTGCCAGCAGCTCTACCGGGACAGGGTCCTACGAGCAGTACTTC. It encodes CASSSTGTGSYEQYF.

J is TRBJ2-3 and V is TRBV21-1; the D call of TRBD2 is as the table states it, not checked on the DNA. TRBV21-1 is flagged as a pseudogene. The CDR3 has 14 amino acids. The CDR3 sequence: CASSNIKRTDTQYF. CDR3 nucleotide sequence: TGTGCCAGCAGCAATATAAAGAGGACAGATACGCAGTATTTT.

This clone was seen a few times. This CDR3 is CASTNPGSYGYTF. DNA of the CDR3: TGTGCCAGTACTAATCCGGGGTCATATGGCTACACCTTC. This chain uses TRBV19 with TRBJ1-2, with D unresolved. Germline V CDR1 and CDR2: LNHDA, SQIVND (reference sequence). This CDR3 region has 13 residues. V shed 7 bases and J shed 5 bases, with 14 bases lying between them. The full variable domain, in which reference TRBV19 and TRBJ1-2 provide the parts outside the CDR3, is DGGITQSPKYLFRKEGQNVTLSCEQNLNHDAMYWYRQDPGQGLRLIYYSQIVNDFQKGDIAEGYSVSREKKESFPLTVTSAQKNPTAFYLCASTNPGSYGYTFGSGTRLTVV.